These T cell receptor beta chains were read from a single sample in a study of T cell responses to AZD1222 COVID-19 vaccine. Here immunoSEQ multiplex PCR was the method, and the copy in TCRdb shows in-frame clones only, minus some. The sample yields some 150,000 clones, around 88% seen once. Specimen: peripheral blood, collected on day 0 of AZD1222 vaccination. The source is an adult in good health. Both conserved end residues are part of each CDR3. A D gene is named only where the DNA matches it firmly. A row's size may be missing; if present it is once, few, many or a size class.

J gene,clone size,D gene,V gene,CDR3 DNA,CDR3 protein
TRBJ2-5,NA,NA,TRBV19,TGTGCCAGTAGTCCCCGGAGGTTCGGCGAGACCCAGTACTTC,CASSPRRFGETQYF
TRBJ2-2,NA,NA,TRBV9,TGTGCCAGCAGCGTTTCATGGGAAACCGGGGAGCTGTTTTTT,CASSVSWETGELFF
TRBJ2-7,NA,NA,TRBV7-9,TGTGCCAGCAGCTTGGGGACACCCGTTGAGCAGTACTTC,CASSLGTPVEQYF
TRBJ1-6,NA,NA,TRBV28,TGTGCCAGCAGTGTCTCCGGGGCCCGTTTGGCCCTCCACTTT,CASSVSGARLALHF
TRBJ1-1,NA,NA,TRBV29-1,TGCAGCGTCGCCGTTTACATGAACACTGAAGCTTTCTTT,CSVAVYMNTEAFF
TRBJ2-1,NA,NA,TRBV7-6,TGTGCCAGCAGCTTATCCGGGAACAATGAGCAGTTCTTC,CASSLSGNNEQFF
TRBJ2-3,NA,NA,TRBV9,TGTGCCAGCAGCGTAGGAGGGACCCCAGATACGCAGTATTTT,CASSVGGTPDTQYF
TRBJ1-2,NA,TRBD1,TRBV3-1/TRBV3-2,TGTGCCAGCAGCCACCGGACAGGGGATGGCTACACCTTC,CASSHRTGDGYTF
TRBJ2-7,NA,TRBD1,TRBV19,TGTGCCAGTAGTGGGGGGACAGGTTCCTACGAGCAGTACTTC,CASSGGTGSYEQYF
TRBJ2-7,NA,TRBD1,TRBV4-3,TGCGCCAGCAGCCAAGCGACCGGGACAGGGGTTGGGCAGTACTTC,CASSQATGTGVGQYF
TRBJ2-2,once,NA,TRBV27,TGTGCCAGCACCAGGACTACGAACACCGGGGAGCTGTTTTTT,CASTRTTNTGELFF
TRBJ2-3,NA,NA,TRBV29-1,TGCAGCGTTGTAGGAGTATCGAAAAGCACAGATACGCAGTATTTT,CSVVGVSKSTDTQYF
TRBJ1-2,NA,NA,TRBV6-2/TRBV6-3,TGTGCCAGCAGCTCCGGGGGTGGCTACACCTTC,CASSSGGGYTF
TRBJ1-3,NA,TRBD1,TRBV24-1,TGTGCCACCAGCAGGGGGCCCCCTGGAAACACCATATATTTT,CATSRGPPGNTIYF
TRBJ2-3,NA,TRBD2,TRBV4-2,TGTGCCAGCAGCCAAGTAAACGGGAGGGCCGTCTTTCTCGCCACAGATACGCAGTATTTT,CASSQVNGRAVFLATDTQYF
TRBJ1-5,once,TRBD1,TRBV10-3,TGTGCCATCAGCGGCAGGGGGGATCAGCCCCAGCATTTT,CAISGRGDQPQHF
TRBJ1-1,NA,NA,TRBV6-5,TGTGCCAGCAGTTACCTCGCCTCGAGTACTGAAGCTTTCTTT,CASSYLASSTEAFF
TRBJ1-1,NA,NA,TRBV19,TGTGCCAGTAACGGAGGATGGGACTACACTGAAGCTTTCTTT,CASNGGWDYTEAFF
TRBJ1-1,NA,NA,TRBV28,TGTGCCAGCAGTTTAGAAAGAGGGACGAACACTGAAGCTTTCTTT,CASSLERGTNTEAFF
TRBJ2-7,NA,NA,TRBV5-6,TGTGCCAGCAGCCGCGACATTAACTACGAGCAGTACTTC,CASSRDINYEQYF
TRBJ2-1,NA,TRBD2,TRBV10-1,TGCGCCAGCAGGTCTAGCGGGAGTAATGAGCAGTTCTTC,CASRSSGSNEQFF
TRBJ1-6,NA,NA,TRBV13,TGTGCCAGCAGCTTAGCCCCGAAAAGCCAGGGCCGGGGTTCACCCCTCCACTTT,CASSLAPKSQGRGSPLHF
TRBJ1-1,NA,TRBD1,TRBV27,TGTGCCAGCAGCTTACAGGGGGCCTACACTGAAGCTTTCTTT,CASSLQGAYTEAFF
TRBJ2-1,NA,TRBD2,TRBV6-2/TRBV6-3,TGTGCCAGCAGTCCCCCGGGAGCGGGAGGTCTAAATGAGCAGTTCTTC,CASSPPGAGGLNEQFF
TRBJ1-5,NA,NA,TRBV6-2/TRBV6-3,TGTGCCAGCAGTGTCGACGGTAGCAATCAGCCCCAGCATTTT,CASSVDGSNQPQHF
TRBJ2-1,NA,NA,TRBV6-2/TRBV6-3,TGTGCCAGCAGGCCTCCGGGGGTTAGGTACAATGAGCAGTTCTTC,CASRPPGVRYNEQFF
TRBJ1-1,NA,TRBD1,TRBV2,TGTGCCAGCAGTGGGCAGGGGGGGAACACTGAAGCTTTCTTT,CASSGQGGNTEAFF
TRBJ1-4,NA,NA,TRBV7-9,TGTGCCAGCAGCTCCAGGGGTGCGGCTAATGAAAAACTGTTTTTT,CASSSRGAANEKLFF
TRBJ2-1,NA,NA,TRBV6-2/TRBV6-3,TGTGCCAGCAGTTACGGGACCATGATAGAGCAGTTCTTC,CASSYGTMIEQFF
TRBJ1-2,NA,NA,TRBV9,TGTGCCAGCAGCGTAGCTATCGGCGGGATTAACTATGGCTACACCTTC,CASSVAIGGINYGYTF